The 17 T cell receptor beta chains below all came from one sample that was sequenced in a study of T cells after yellow fever vaccination. TCRdb redid the calling of the 5' RACE reads with MiXCR, one entry per CDR3 protein. In the table there are a few hundred thousand distinct CDR3 sequences, roughly 5% of which are singletons. This specimen was CD4+ T cells sorted from PBMCs, taken on the day of the yellow fever booster vaccination. The origin of the receptors is a man younger than 35 who received the YFV17D yellow fever vaccine.

The sample holds many counts of this clonotype. This rearrangement joins TRBV5-1 to TRBJ2-7; 8 bases match TRBD1. The trim removed 5 bases at V and 0 bases at J, leaving 4 bases unmatched. The CDR3 covers 14 residues. CDR1 and CDR2 from the germline V gene are SGHRS and YFSETQ. DNA for the CDR3: TGCGCCAGCAGTTCAGGGGGCGACTCCTACGAGCAGTACGTC. This encodes CASSSGGDSYEQYV.

This clonotype was detected many times. CDR3: CASSFGQGLADTQYF. CDR3 DNA sequence: TGTGCCAGCAGCTTCGGACAGGGGTTAGCAGATACGCAGTATTTT. The rearrangement links TRBV7-9 to TRBJ2-3, with 9 positions matching TRBD1. After removal of 3 bases from V and 4 bases from J, the junction contained 5 bases not matched to a gene. The CDR3 contains 15 residues. The V gene's germline CDR1 is SEHNR and CDR2 FQNEAQ (reference sequence).

This clonotype was seen ten or more times. The CDR3 spells CASSQDNGLYGSTDTQYF. For the CDR3, the DNA is TGTGCCAGCAGCCAAGATAATGGCCTGTACGGGAGCACAGATACGCAGTATTTT. The chain has TRBV14 and TRBJ2-3, with no clear D. Trimming pared 0 bases from V and 0 bases from J, leaving 16 bases between. The CDR3 consists of 18 residues. In germline, CDR1 is SGHDN, CDR2 FVKESK. The full variable domain, with the rest looked up from reference TRBV14 and TRBJ2-3, is EAGVTQFPSHSVIEKGQTVTLRCDPISGHDNLYWYRRVMGKEIKFLLHFVKESKQDESGMPNNRFLAERTGGTYSTLKVQPAELEDSGVYFCASSQDNGLYGSTDTQYFGPGTRLTVL.

This clonotype was counted a few times. The chain employs TRBV11-3 and TRBJ2-1; 10 bases align to TRBD2. With V trimmed by 1 base and J by 6 bases, 6 bases remained unmatched. CDR1 is SGHNT and CDR2 is YENEEA in the germline V gene. CDR3 size: 16 residues. The CDR3 here is CASSLGGQRGGNEQFF. The CDR3 DNA sequence: TGTGCCAGCAGCTTAGGTGGCCAGCGGGGGGGCAATGAGCAGTTCTTC.

The sample holds many counts of this clonotype. This sequence joins TRBV7-2 and TRBJ1-6, with unresolved D. This CDR3 has 13 amino acids. Trimming removed 5 bases at V and 5 bases at J, with 7 bases between. Germline V lookup: CDR1 SGHTA, CDR2 FQGNSA. Here the CDR3 DNA reads TGTGCCAGCAGCCGGCCCCATAATTCACCCCTCCACTTT. As protein: CASSRPHNSPLHF.

This clonotype was picked up a small number of times. CDR3 coding DNA: TGCAGTGCTAGAGGGAGGGAGAGACAAGAGACCCAGTACTTC. Protein product: CSARGRERQETQYF. The J gene is TRBJ2-5, the V gene TRBV20-1; possibly TRBD2 for D (6 bases). CDR3 length: 14 residues. The V end was cut by 1 base, the J end by 2 bases, with 11 bases between. Germline V CDR1 and CDR2: DFQATT, SNEGSKA (reference sequence).

The table lists this clonotype with a few counts. This chain links TRBV14 with TRBJ2-7; D may be TRBD1 or TRBD2 (5 bases each). This CDR3 comprises 14 residues. Trimming took 7 bases from V and 3 from J, leaving 16 bases between them. From germline, CDR1 is SGHDN and CDR2 FVKESK. CDR3 nucleotides: TGTGCCAGCACCAAGGGTGGGACCAACTACGAGCAGTACTTC. This sequence encodes CASTKGGTNYEQYF. Full variable domain (rest looked up from reference TRBV14 and TRBJ2-7): EAGVTQFPSHSVIEKGQTVTLRCDPISGHDNLYWYRRVMGKEIKFLLHFVKESKQDESGMPNNRFLAERTGGTYSTLKVQPAELEDSGVYFCASTKGGTNYEQYFGPGTRLTVT.

This clonotype was observed many times. This chain connects TRBV20-1 to TRBJ2-7, with 8 positions matching TRBD2. V trimming: 6 bases; J trimming: 5 bases; junction bases outside the gene matches: 6. CDR1 is DFQATT, CDR2 SNEGSKA, per germline (reference sequence). The CDR3 loop spans 12 amino acids. The CDR3 here is CSAISGGDEQYF. Here the CDR3 DNA reads TGCAGTGCAATAAGCGGGGGCGACGAGCAGTACTTC.

This clonotype showed up just a few times. The chain links TRBV5-1 to TRBJ2-7; the D is unclear. Trimming pared 0 bases from V and 2 bases from J, leaving 12 bases between. Germline CDR1 is SGHRS and CDR2 is YFSETQ. The CDR3 loop spans 15 amino acids. The CDR3 DNA reads TGCGCCAGCAGCTTGGGTATAGCTGGGACCTACGAGCAGTACGTC. It is translated as CASSLGIAGTYEQYV.

Ten or more counts support this clonotype. The chain joins TRBV20-1 to TRBJ2-1, with TRBD2 matching 8 bases. The CDR3 is made up of 15 amino acids. V lost 1 base and J lost 5; bases outside the gene matches: 7. Germline CDR1 DFQATT, CDR2 SNEGSKA (reference sequence). The CDR3 DNA is TGCAGTGCTAGAGGCTTGACGGGGGGGGACAATGAGCAGTTCTTC. It translates to CSARGLTGGDNEQFF.

This clonotype was seen a few times. V gene TRBV20-1 combines with J gene TRBJ1-3; TRBD1 agrees at 10 bases. V was clipped by 6 bases and J by 5 bases; unmatched bases: 4. This CDR3 spans 13 amino acids. CDR1 is DFQATT and CDR2 is SNEGSKA in the germline V gene (reference sequence). CDR3 nucleotide sequence: TGCAGTGCCAGGGACAGGGGTAGAAACACCATATATTTT. This encodes CSARDRGRNTIYF.

The chain employs TRBV7-2 and TRBJ1-5; D is perhaps TRBD1 (6 bases). The CDR3 length is 14 residues. Trimming removed 3 bases at V and 2 bases at J, with 8 bases between. CDR1 SGHTA and CDR2 FQGNSA come from the germline V gene. The CDR3 is CASSFRGRNQPQHF. CDR3 nucleotides: TGTGCCAGCAGCTTCAGGGGCCGCAATCAGCCCCAGCATTTT.

Only a few counts were recorded for this clonotype. The chain carries TRBV20-1 and TRBJ2-7; tentative D call: TRBD1 (5 bases). The germline V gene encodes CDR1 DFQATT and CDR2 SNEGSKA (reference sequence). The germline V and J ends were trimmed by 5 bases and 6 bases, with 14 bases remaining between them. The CDR3 is made up of 12 amino acids. As DNA, the CDR3 is TGCAGTGCTGAACGACAGTACGGCGAGCAGTACTTC. It encodes CSAERQYGEQYF.

There are a few counts of this clonotype. The rearrangement joins TRBV2 to TRBJ2-7; 7 bases map to TRBD1. CDR1 and CDR2 from the germline V gene are SNHLY and FYNNEI. The J segment lost 5 bases and the V segment lost 1 base, leaving 5 bases of the junction unmatched. CDR3 length: 14 residues. The CDR3 is CASSEGGTGDEQYV. The CDR3 coding sequence is TGTGCCAGCAGTGAAGGGGGAACAGGGGACGAGCAGTACGTC.

The sample holds a few counts of this clonotype. The chain has TRBV7-2 and TRBJ1-2, with D perhaps TRBD1 (6 bases). The CDR3 runs 15 residues. Germline CDR1 is SGHTA and CDR2 is FQGNSA. Deletions cut 2 bases from V and 4 bases from J, with 14 bases between. CDR3: CASSLPGDNPYGYTF. The CDR3 DNA follows: TGTGCCAGCAGCTTACCCGGGGACAACCCCTATGGCTACACCTTC. The variable domain in full, with the rest retrieved from reference TRBV7-2 and TRBJ1-2, is GAGVSQSPSNKVTEKGKDVELRCDPISGHTALYWYRQSLGQGLEFLIYFQGNSAPDKSGLPSDRFSAERTGGSVSTLTIQRTQQEDSAVYLCASSLPGDNPYGYTFGSGTRLTVV.

The gene calls are TRBV20-1 and TRBJ1-6, with 7 bases matching TRBD1. The CDR3 contains 14 residues. V was clipped by 0 bases and J by 6 bases; unmatched bases: 2. Germline CDR1 DFQATT, CDR2 SNEGSKA (reference sequence). CDR3 nucleotides: TGCAGTGCTAGAGATGGGACAGTTAATTCACCCCTCCACTTT. Protein: CSARDGTVNSPLHF.

The CDR3 DNA reads TGTGCCAGTAGTCTCACAGGGGCCAAGACCCAGTACTTC. It encodes CASSLTGAKTQYF. V and J are TRBV19 and TRBJ2-5, with 7 bases matching TRBD1. The CDR3 covers 13 residues. Germline V lookup: CDR1 LNHDA, CDR2 SQIVND (reference sequence). The V segment lost 5 bases and the J segment 6 bases; nucleotides outside the gene matches: 6.